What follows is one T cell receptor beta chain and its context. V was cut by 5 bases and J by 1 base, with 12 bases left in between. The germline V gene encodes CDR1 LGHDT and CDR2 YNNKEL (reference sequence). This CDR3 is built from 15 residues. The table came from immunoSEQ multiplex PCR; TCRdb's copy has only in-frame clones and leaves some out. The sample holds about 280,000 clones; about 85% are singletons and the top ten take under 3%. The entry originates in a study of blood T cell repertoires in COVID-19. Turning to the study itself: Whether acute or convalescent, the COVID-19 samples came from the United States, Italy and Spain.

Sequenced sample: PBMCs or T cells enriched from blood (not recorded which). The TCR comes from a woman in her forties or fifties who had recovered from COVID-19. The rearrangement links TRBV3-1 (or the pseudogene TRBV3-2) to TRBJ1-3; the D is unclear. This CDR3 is CASSATRESGNTIYF. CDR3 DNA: TGTGCCAGCAGCGCCACCCGGGAATCTGGAAACACCATATATTTT.